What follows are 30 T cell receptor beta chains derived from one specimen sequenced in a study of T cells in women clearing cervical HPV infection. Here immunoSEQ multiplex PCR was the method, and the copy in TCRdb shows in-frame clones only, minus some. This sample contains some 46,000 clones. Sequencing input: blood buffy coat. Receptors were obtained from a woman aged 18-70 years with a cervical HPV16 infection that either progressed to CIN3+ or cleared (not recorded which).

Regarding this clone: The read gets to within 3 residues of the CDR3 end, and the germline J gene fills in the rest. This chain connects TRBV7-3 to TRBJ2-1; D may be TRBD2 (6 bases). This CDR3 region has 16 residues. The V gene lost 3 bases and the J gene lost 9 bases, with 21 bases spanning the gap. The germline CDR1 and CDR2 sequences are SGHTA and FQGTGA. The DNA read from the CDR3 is TGTGCCAGCAGCTTCGGACTAACGGGCCGGCTGGGTGAG. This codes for CASSFGLTGRLGE. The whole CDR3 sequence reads CASSFGLTGRLGEQFF.

The CDR3: CAIEAGANTEAFF. CDR3 DNA, as far as it was read: TGTGCCATCGAGGCGGGGGCGAACACTGAA. The gene calls are TRBV10-3 and TRBJ1-1; perhaps TRBD1 as D (6 bases). Coverage ceases 3 residues before the CDR3 finishes, and the germline J gene fills in the end. The germline V and J ends were trimmed by 8 bases and 1 base, with 11 bases remaining between them. The germline V gene has CDR1 ENHRY and CDR2 SYGVKD. The CDR3 spans 13 residues.

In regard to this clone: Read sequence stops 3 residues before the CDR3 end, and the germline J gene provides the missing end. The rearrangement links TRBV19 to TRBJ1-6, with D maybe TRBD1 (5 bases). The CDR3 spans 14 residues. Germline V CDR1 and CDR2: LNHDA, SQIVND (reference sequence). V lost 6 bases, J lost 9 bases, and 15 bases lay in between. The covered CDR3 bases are TGTGCCAGTAGGGGAAGGGGTCTAATTTCACCC. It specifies CASRGRGLISP. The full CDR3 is CASRGRGLISPLHF.

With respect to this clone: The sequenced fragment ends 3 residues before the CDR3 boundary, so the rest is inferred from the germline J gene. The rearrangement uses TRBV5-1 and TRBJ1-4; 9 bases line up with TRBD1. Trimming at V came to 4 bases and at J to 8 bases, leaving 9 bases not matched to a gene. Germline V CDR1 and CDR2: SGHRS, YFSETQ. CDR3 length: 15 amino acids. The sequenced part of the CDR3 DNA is TGCGCCAGCAGCCTTGCTACCGGGACAGGGGAAAAA. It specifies CASSLATGTGEK. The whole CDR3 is CASSLATGTGEKLFF. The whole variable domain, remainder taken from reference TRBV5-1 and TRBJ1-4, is KAGVTQTPRYLIKTRGQQVTLSCSPISGHRSVSWYQQTPGQGLQFLFEYFSETQRNKGNFPGRFSGRQFSNSRSEMNVSTLELGDSALYLCASSLATGTGEKLFFGSGTQLSVL.

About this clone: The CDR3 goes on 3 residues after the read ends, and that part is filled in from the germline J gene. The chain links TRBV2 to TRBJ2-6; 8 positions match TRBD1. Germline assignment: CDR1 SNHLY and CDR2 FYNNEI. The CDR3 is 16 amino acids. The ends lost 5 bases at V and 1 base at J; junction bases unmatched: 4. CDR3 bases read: TGTGCCAGCAGTAGAGACAGGGGTTCTGGGGCCAACGTC. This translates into CASSRDRGSGANV. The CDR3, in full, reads CASSRDRGSGANVLTF.

The sequenced CDR3 bases are TGTGCCAGTAGTTCTCTCCTGGGAGGGGGATATGAAAAA. It codes for CASSSLLGGGYEK. The complete CDR3 sequence is CASSSLLGGGYEKLFF. This sequence joins TRBV19 and TRBJ1-4; D is perhaps TRBD1 (6 bases). The read stops 3 residues short of the end of the CDR3; the missing end is completed from the germline J gene. The CDR3 is 16 amino acids. V gave up 5 bases and J gave up 6 bases, with 19 bases separating them. Germline V lookup: CDR1 LNHDA, CDR2 SQIVND (reference sequence).

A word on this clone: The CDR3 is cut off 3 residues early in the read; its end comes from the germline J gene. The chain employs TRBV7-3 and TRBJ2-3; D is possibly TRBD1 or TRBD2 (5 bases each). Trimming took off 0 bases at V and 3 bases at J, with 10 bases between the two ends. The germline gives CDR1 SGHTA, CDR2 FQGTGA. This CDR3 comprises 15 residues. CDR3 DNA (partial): TGTGCCAGCAGCTTAACAGAGGGGCCAACAGATACG. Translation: CASSLTEGPTDT. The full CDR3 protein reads CASSLTEGPTDTQYF.

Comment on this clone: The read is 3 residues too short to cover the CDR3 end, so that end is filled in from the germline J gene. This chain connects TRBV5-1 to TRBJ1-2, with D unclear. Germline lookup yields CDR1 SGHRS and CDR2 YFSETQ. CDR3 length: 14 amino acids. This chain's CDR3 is CASSQGLVVDTYTF. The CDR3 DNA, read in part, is TGCGCCAGCAGCCAAGGACTAGTCGTAGATACG.

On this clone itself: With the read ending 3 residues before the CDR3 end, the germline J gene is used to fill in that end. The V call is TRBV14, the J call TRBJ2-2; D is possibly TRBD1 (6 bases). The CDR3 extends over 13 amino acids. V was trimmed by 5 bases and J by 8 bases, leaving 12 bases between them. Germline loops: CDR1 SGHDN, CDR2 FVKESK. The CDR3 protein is CASSARQAGELFF. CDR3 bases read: TGTGCCAGCAGCGCCCGACAGGCGGGGGAG. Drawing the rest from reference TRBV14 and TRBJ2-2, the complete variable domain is EAGVTQFPSHSVIEKGQTVTLRCDPISGHDNLYWYRRVMGKEIKFLLHFVKESKQDESGMPNNRFLAERTGGTYSTLKVQPAELEDSGVYFCASSARQAGELFFGEGSRLTVL.

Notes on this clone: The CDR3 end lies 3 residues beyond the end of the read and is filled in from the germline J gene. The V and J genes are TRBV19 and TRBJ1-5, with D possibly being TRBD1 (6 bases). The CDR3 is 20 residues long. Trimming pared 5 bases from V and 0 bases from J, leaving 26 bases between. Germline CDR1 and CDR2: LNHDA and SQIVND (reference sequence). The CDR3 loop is CASSPRRWDNSPYSNQPQHF. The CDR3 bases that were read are TGTGCCAGTAGTCCGAGAAGGTGGGACAATTCCCCGTATAGCAATCAGCCC. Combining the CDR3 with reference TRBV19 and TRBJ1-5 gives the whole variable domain DGGITQSPKYLFRKEGQNVTLSCEQNLNHDAMYWYRQDPGQGLRLIYYSQIVNDFQKGDIAEGYSVSREKKESFPLTVTSAQKNPTAFYLCASSPRRWDNSPYSNQPQHFGDGTRLSIL.

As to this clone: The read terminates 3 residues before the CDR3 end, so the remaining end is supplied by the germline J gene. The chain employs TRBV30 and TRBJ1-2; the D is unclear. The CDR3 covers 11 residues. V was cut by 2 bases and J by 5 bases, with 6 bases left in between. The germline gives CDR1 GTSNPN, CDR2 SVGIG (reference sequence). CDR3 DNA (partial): TGTGCCTGGAGTCAGAGGTATGGC. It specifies CAWSQRYG. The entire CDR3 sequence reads CAWSQRYGYTF.

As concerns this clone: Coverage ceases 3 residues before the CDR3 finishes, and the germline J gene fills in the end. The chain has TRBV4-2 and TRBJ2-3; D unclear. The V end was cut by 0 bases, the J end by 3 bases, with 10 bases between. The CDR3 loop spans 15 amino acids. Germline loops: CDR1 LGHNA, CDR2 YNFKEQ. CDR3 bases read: TGTGCCAGCAGCCAAGATGGTGTCAGAACAGATACG. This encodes CASSQDGVRTDT. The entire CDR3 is CASSQDGVRTDTQYF.

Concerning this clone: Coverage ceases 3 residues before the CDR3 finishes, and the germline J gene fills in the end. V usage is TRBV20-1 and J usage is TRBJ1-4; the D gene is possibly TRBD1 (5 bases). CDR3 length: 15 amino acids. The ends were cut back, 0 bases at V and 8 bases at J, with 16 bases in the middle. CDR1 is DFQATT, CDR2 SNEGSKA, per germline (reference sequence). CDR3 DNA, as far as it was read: TGCAGTGCTAGAGATCGGGCAGGGTGGGGCGAAAAA. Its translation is CSARDRAGWGEK. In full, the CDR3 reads CSARDRAGWGEKLFF.

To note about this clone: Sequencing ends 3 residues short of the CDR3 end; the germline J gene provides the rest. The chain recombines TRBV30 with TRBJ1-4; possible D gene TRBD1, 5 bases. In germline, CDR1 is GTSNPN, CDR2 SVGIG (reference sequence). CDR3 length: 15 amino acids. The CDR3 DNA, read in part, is TGTGCCTGGAGTGGAACAGGCGCCTATAATTCACCA. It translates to CAWSGTGAYNSP. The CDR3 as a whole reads CAWSGTGAYNSPLFF.

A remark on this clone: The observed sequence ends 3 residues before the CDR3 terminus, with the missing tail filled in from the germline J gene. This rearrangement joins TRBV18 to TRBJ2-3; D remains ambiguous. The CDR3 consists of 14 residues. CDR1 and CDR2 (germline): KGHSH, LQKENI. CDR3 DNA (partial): TGTGCCAGCTCACCCCCGAGTAGAAAAGAGACG. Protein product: CASSPPSRKET. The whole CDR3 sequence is CASSPPSRKETQYF.

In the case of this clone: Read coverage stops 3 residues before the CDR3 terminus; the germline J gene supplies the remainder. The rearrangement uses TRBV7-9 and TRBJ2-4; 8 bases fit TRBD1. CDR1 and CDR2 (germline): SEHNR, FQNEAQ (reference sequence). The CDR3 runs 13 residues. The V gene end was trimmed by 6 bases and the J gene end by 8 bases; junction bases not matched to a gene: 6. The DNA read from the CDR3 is TGTGCCAGCAGTAAGGACAGGGAAGACATT. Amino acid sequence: CASSKDREDI. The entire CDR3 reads CASSKDREDIQYF.

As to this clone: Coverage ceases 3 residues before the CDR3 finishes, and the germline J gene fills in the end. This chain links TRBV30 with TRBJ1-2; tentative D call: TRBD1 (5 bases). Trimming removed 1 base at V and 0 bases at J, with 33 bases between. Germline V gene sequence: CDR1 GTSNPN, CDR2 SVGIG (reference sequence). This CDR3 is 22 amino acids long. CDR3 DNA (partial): TGTGCCTGGAGTGGAGCAGGGAATCCCATCGCCAACCTTCATCGCGCTAACTATGGC. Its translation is CAWSGAGNPIANLHRANYG. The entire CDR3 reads CAWSGAGNPIANLHRANYGYTF.

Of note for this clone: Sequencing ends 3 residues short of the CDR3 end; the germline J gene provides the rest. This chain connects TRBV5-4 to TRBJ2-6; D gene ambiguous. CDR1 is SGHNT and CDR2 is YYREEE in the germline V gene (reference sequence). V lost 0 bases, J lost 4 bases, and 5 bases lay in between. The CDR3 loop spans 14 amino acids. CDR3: CASSLASGANVLTF. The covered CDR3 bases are TGTGCCAGCAGCTTGGCCTCCGGGGCCAACGTC.

CDR3 protein: CASMRSGGPTLSNQPQHF. The sequenced CDR3 bases are TGTGCCAGTATGCGGTCAGGGGGGCCGACCTTAAGCAATCAGCCC. V is TRBV19 and J is TRBJ1-5; 7 bases map to TRBD1. The read ends 3 residues early relative to the CDR3; the germline J gene fills the gap. Germline V gene sequence: CDR1 LNHDA, CDR2 SQIVND (reference sequence). CDR3 size: 18 residues. V lost 7 bases to trimming and J lost 1 base; unmatched junction nucleotides: 16.

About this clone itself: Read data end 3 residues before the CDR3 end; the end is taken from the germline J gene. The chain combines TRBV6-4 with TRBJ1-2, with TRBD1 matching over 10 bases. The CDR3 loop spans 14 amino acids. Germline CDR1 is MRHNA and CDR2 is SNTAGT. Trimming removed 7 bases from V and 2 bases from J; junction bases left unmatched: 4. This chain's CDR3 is CASKDRGRNYGYTF. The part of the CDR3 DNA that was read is TGTGCCAGCAAAGACAGGGGGCGGAACTATGGC.

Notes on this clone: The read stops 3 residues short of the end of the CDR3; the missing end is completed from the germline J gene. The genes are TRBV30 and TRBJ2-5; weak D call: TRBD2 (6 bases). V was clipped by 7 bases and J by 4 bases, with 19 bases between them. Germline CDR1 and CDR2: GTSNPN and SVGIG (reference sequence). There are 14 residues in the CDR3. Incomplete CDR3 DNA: TGTGCCTTACGGGTGATTGCGGGGAGAGAGACC. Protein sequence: CALRVIAGRET. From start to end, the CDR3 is CALRVIAGRETQYF. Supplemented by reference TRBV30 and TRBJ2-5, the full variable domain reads SQTIHQWPATLVQPVGSPLSLECTVEGTSNPNLYWYRQAAGRGLQLLFYSVGIGQISSEVPQNLSASRPQDRQFILSSKKLLLSDSGFYLCALRVIAGRETQYFGPGTRLLVL.

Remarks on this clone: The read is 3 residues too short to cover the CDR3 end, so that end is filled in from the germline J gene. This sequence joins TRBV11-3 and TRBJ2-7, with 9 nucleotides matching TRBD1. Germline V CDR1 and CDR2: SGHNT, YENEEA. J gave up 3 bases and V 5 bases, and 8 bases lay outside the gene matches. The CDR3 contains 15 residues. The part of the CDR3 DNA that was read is TGTGCCAGCAGCCCCCCCGGGACAGGGATCTACGAG. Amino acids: CASSPPGTGIYE. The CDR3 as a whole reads CASSPPGTGIYEQYF.

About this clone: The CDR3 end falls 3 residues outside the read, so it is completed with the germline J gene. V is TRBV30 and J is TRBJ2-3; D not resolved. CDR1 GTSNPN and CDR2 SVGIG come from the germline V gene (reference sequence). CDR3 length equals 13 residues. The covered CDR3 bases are TGTGCCTGGAGTGCCTCGGTTTACGAACCG. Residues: CAWSASVYEP. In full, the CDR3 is CAWSASVYEPQYF.

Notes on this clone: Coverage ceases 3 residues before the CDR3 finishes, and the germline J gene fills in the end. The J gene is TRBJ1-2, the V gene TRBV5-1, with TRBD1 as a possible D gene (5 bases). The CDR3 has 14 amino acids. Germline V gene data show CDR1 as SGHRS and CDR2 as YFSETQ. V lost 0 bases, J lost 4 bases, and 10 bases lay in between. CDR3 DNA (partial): TGCGCCAGCAGCTTGGCCTCGACAGTCTATGGC. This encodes CASSLASTVYG. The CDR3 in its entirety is CASSLASTVYGYTF. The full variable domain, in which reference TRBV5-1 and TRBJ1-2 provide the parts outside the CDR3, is KAGVTQTPRYLIKTRGQQVTLSCSPISGHRSVSWYQQTPGQGLQFLFEYFSETQRNKGNFPGRFSGRQFSNSRSEMNVSTLELGDSALYLCASSLASTVYGYTFGSGTRLTVV.

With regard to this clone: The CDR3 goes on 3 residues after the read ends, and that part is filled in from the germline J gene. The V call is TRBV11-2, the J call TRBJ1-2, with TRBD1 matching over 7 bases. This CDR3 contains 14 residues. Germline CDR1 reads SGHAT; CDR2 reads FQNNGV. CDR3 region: CASSMDRRSEGYTF. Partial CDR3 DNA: TGTGCCAGCAGCATGGACAGGCGGTCTGAGGGC.

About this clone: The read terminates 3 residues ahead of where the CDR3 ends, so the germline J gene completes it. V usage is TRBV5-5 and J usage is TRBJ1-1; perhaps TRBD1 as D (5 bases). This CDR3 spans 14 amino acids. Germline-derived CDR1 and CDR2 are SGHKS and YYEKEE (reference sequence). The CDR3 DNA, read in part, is TGTGCCAGCAGCCGGGGGACCGGGTATATAGAA. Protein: CASSRGTGYIE. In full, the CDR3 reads CASSRGTGYIEAFF.

CDR3 DNA (partial): TGTGCCACCAGTGATTTTACTAGGCCCTACGAG. It specifies CATSDFTRPYE. The whole CDR3 sequence is CATSDFTRPYEQYF. The J gene is TRBJ2-7, the V gene TRBV24-1, with D possibly matching TRBD2 (5 bases). The DNA ends 3 residues before the CDR3 does, and the rest of the CDR3 is filled in from the germline J gene. Trimming removed 1 base from V and 2 bases from J, with 8 bases in between. Germline V gene sequence: CDR1 KGHDR, CDR2 SFDVKD. The CDR3 consists of 14 residues.

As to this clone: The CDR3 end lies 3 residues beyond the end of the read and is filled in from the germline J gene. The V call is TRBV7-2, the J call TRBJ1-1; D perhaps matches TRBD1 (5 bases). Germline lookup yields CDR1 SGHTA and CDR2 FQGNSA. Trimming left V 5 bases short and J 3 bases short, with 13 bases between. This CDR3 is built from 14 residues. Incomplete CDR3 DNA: TGTGCCAGCAGCCCCCTCCAGGGAGACACTGAA. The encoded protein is CASSPLQGDTE. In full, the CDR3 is CASSPLQGDTEAFF.

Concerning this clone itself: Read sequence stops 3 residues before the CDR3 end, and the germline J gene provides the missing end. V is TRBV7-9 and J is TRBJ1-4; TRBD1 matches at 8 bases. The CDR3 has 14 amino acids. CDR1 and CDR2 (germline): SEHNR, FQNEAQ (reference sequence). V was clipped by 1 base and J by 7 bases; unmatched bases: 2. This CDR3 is CASSLGTGSEKLFF. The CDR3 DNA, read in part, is TGTGCCAGCAGCTTAGGGACAGGGTCTGAAAAA.

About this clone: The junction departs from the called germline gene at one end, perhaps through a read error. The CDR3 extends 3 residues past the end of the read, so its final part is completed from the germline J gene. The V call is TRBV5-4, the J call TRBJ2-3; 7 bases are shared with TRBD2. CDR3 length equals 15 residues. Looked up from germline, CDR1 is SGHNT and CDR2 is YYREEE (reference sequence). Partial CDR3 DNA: TGTGCCAGCAGCTTGGCTAGCGGTAATACAGATTCG. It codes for CASSLASGNTDS. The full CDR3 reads CASSLASGNTDSQYF. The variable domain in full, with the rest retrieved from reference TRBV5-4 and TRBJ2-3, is ETGVTQSPTHLIKTRGQQVTLRCSSQSGHNTVSWYQQALGQGPQFIFQYYREEENGRGNFPPRFSGLQFPNYSSELNVNALELDDSALYLCASSLASGNTDSQYFGPGTRLTVL.